This passage covers 2 T cell receptor beta chains from one sample sequenced in a study of response to subunit inactivated influenza vaccine. TCRdb called the RT-PCR reads again in MiXCR, with one record for every CDR3 protein. The data contain approximately 680,000 distinct CDR3 sequences, 15% to 17% of them singletons. Source: PBMCs from blood, taken less than 13 days after vaccination. The source of these receptors is a man aged 45-65 years who received an inactivated influenza vaccine.

This clonotype appeared many times. The chain employs TRBV12-3 or TRBV12-4 and TRBJ2-1, with TRBD1 identical over 7 bases. This CDR3 is built from 12 residues. With V trimmed by 2 bases and J by 16 bases, 8 bases remained unmatched. The CDR3, as DNA: TGTGCCAGCAGTTTATACAGGGGAGTTTGCTTCTTC. Translated, it gives CASSLYRGVCFF.

The table lists this clonotype with a few counts. The V call is TRBV28, the J call TRBJ2-7; the match to TRBD1 covers 8 bases. Germline CDR1 is MDHEN and CDR2 is SYDVKM. This CDR3 is built from 14 residues. J was trimmed by 7 bases and V by 5 bases; bases with no gene match: 10. The CDR3 DNA reads TGTGCCAGCAGTCCGCCAACCAGGGGGCCTGAGCAGTACTTC. Translation: CASSPPTRGPEQYF.